This T cell receptor beta chain was obtained from a study of shared T cell receptors in the human thymus. TCRdb's copy holds only in-frame clones and misses some; the assay was immunoSEQ multiplex PCR. The data contain approximately 730,000 clones, over 75% of them singletons. CDR3 length equals 16 residues. Looked up from germline, CDR1 is KGHSH and CDR2 is LQKENI. Trimming at V came to 3 bases and at J to 4 bases, leaving 7 bases not matched to a gene. Separately, the same data were catalogued under a study of human thymus T cells. That source reports: Resections that were taken during corrective heart surgery supplied the thymus tissue. Repertoires sampled from thymus and blood appeared biased in V and J gene usage. Thymic repertoires of unrelated individuals were reported in related research to overlap highly.

V gene TRBV18 combines with J gene TRBJ1-2; 11 bases agree with TRBD1. This receptor was taken from a girl under two years old with a congenital heart defect. Sequencing was done on a sample of thymocytes. CDR3 in DNA: TGTGCCAGCTCACCCGGGACAGGGGGATGTTCCTATGGCTACACCTTC. It codes for CASSPGTGGCSYGYTF. Supplemented by reference TRBV18 and TRBJ1-2, the full variable domain reads NAGVMQNPRHLVRRRGQEARLRCSPMKGHSHVYWYRQLPEEGLKFMVYLQKENIIDESGMPKERFSAEFPKEGPSILRIQQVVRGDSAAYFCASSPGTGGCSYGYTFGSGTRLTVV.